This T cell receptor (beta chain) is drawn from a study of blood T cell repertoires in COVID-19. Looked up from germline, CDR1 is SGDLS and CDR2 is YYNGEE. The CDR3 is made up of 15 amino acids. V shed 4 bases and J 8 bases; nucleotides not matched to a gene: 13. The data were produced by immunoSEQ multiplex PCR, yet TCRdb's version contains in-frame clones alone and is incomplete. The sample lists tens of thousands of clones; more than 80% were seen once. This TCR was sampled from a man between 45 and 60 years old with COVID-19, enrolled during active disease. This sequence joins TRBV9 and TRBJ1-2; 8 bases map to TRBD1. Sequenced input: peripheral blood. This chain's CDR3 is CASSPGRQGARGYTF. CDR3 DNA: TGTGCCAGCAGCCCGGGGAGGCAGGGGGCACGGGGCTACACCTTC.